Listed below are T cell receptor beta chains from one sample, sequenced in a study of identical twins. TCRdb called the 5' RACE reads again in MiXCR, with one record for every CDR3 protein. Counted here are about 390,000 distinct CDR3 sequences, approximately 9.1% occurring once; the ten biggest clones make up 8% to 10%. Sequenced sample: naive T cells sorted from blood. Every receptor here comes from a woman aged 50 to 60 in good health. CDR3s leave out the opening cysteine and the closing phenylalanine or tryptophan.

j_call: TRBJ1-2
v_call: TRBV5-1
cdr3_aa: ASSSGDRTGGYT

j_call: TRBJ2-7
v_call: TRBV19
cdr3_aa: ASRRQGGYEQY

j_call: TRBJ2-3
v_call: TRBV20-1
cdr3_aa: SATQGGPSTDTQY

j_call: TRBJ2-1
v_call: TRBV24-1
cdr3_aa: ATSIGGVNEQF

j_call: TRBJ2-7
v_call: TRBV7-6
cdr3_aa: ASRPRDSYSYEQY

j_call: TRBJ2-3
v_call: TRBV3-1
cdr3_aa: ASSQDTGATQY

j_call: TRBJ2-1
v_call: TRBV9
cdr3_aa: ASNNPTHNEQF

j_call: TRBJ2-2
v_call: TRBV2
cdr3_aa: ASTFDRGTGELF

j_call: TRBJ1-5
v_call: TRBV12-3/TRBV12-4
cdr3_aa: ASSSTGEAQPQH

j_call: TRBJ2-1
v_call: TRBV9
cdr3_aa: ASSGRAGGSNEQF

j_call: TRBJ1-1
v_call: TRBV29-1
cdr3_aa: SIFPGHTEAF

j_call: TRBJ2-1
v_call: TRBV24-1
cdr3_aa: ATSDFGSYNEQF

j_call: TRBJ2-5
v_call: TRBV7-9
cdr3_aa: ASLGRETQY

j_call: TRBJ1-6
v_call: TRBV12-3/TRBV12-4
cdr3_aa: ASSLGHSPLH

j_call: TRBJ2-7
v_call: TRBV12-5
cdr3_aa: ASGFLAERTSYEQY

j_call: TRBJ2-2
v_call: TRBV5-1
cdr3_aa: ASSFRDTNTGELF

j_call: TRBJ1-6
v_call: TRBV7-6
cdr3_aa: ASSPGEGTGALH

j_call: TRBJ1-2
v_call: TRBV7-8
cdr3_aa: ASSFSPQGLGGYT

j_call: TRBJ1-1
v_call: TRBV7-9
cdr3_aa: ASSSSGQGIYTEAF

j_call: TRBJ2-1
v_call: TRBV15
cdr3_aa: ATSRTSGRVGNEQF

j_call: TRBJ2-1
v_call: TRBV7-9
cdr3_aa: ASSLYRGTSGRAYNEQF

j_call: TRBJ2-3
v_call: TRBV4-1
cdr3_aa: ASSQDTTADTQY

j_call: TRBJ2-5
v_call: TRBV12-3/TRBV12-4
cdr3_aa: ASSPGRGGETQY

j_call: TRBJ2-2
v_call: TRBV18
cdr3_aa: ASSPRGDGELF

j_call: TRBJ2-2
v_call: TRBV5-1
cdr3_aa: ASSLRTAGELF

j_call: TRBJ2-2
v_call: TRBV7-9
cdr3_aa: ASMYNTGELF

j_call: TRBJ2-4
v_call: TRBV7-2
cdr3_aa: ASSLVSSGRSNIQY

j_call: TRBJ2-7
v_call: TRBV7-9
cdr3_aa: ASSSQGYEQY

j_call: TRBJ2-1
v_call: TRBV20-1
cdr3_aa: SASYYKGAGVYNEQF

j_call: TRBJ1-2
v_call: TRBV7-9
cdr3_aa: ASSGMNVGGYT

j_call: TRBJ1-6
v_call: TRBV27
cdr3_aa: ASSGQYNSPLH

j_call: TRBJ2-7
v_call: TRBV29-1
cdr3_aa: SVGQDSYEQY

j_call: TRBJ2-1
v_call: TRBV4-1
cdr3_aa: ASSPTGRPYNEQF

j_call: TRBJ2-4
v_call: TRBV12-3/TRBV12-4
cdr3_aa: ASSPGTGFGNIQY

j_call: TRBJ2-1
v_call: TRBV7-9
cdr3_aa: ASSLLGSPYNEQF

j_call: TRBJ1-1
v_call: TRBV20-1
cdr3_aa: SASIQENTEAF

j_call: TRBJ2-4
v_call: TRBV12-3/TRBV12-4
cdr3_aa: ASTFSGVRDKNIQY

j_call: TRBJ2-3
v_call: TRBV23-1
cdr3_aa: ASSQWRAYTDTQY

j_call: TRBJ2-1
v_call: TRBV18
cdr3_aa: ASSPGLAGGYPYNEQF

j_call: TRBJ2-1
v_call: TRBV7-2
cdr3_aa: ASIRAGRYNEQF

j_call: TRBJ2-1
v_call: TRBV7-9
cdr3_aa: ASSLGEVGNEQF

j_call: TRBJ1-2
v_call: TRBV7-9
cdr3_aa: ASTFTGDGYT